A single sample is the source of the 2 T cell receptor beta chains below, sequenced in a study of OX40 agonist ivuxolimab in advanced cancers. The method was immunoSEQ multiplex PCR; TCRdb's version includes in-frame clones alone and lacks a portion of them. This table has around 70,000 clones, around 80% appearing once. The sample consisted of CD4+ or CD8+ T cells sorted from blood, taken in a trial of the OX40 agonist ivuxolimab. All receptors derive from an adult with an advanced solid tumor such as melanoma, head and neck, liver or kidney cancer.

This clone was found a few times. The V gene is TRBV6-5, the J gene TRBJ1-2; 7 nucleotides agree with TRBD1. Looked up from germline, CDR1 is MNHEY and CDR2 is SVGAGI. J lost 6 bases, V lost 0 bases, and 1 base had no gene match. The CDR3 runs 13 residues. The CDR3 coding sequence is TGTGCCAGCAGTTACTCAGGGGGCGATGGCTACACCTTC. It yields the protein CASSYSGGDGYTF.

About this clone itself: Germline and junction disagree at one end, which may indicate a read error. The V call is TRBV7-3, the J call TRBJ2-5, with a possible D match to TRBD1 (5 bases). Germline CDR1 reads SGHTA; CDR2 reads FQGTGA. This CDR3 has 14 amino acids. The CDR3 bases are TGTGTCAGCAGCTTAAACGGAGACAGAGAGACCCAGTACTTC. As protein: CVSSLNGDRETQYF. The full variable domain, completed using reference TRBV7-3 and TRBJ2-5, is GAGVSQTPSNKVTEKGKYVELRCDPISGHTALYWYRQSLGQGPEFLIYFQGTGAADDSGLPNDRFFAVRPEGSVSTLKIQRTERGDSAVYLCVSSLNGDRETQYFGPGTRLLVL.